This entry lists 14 T cell receptor beta chains sequenced from one sample in a study of shared clonotypes between healthy human individuals. Here immunoSEQ multiplex PCR was the method, and the copy in TCRdb shows in-frame clones only, minus some. The sample holds about 600,000 clones, around 97% seen once. The sequenced sample consisted of naive CD4+ T cells sorted from blood. Indicated subset: CD45RA+ positively selected. These receptor sequences come from a woman aged 30 to 39 in good health.

The CDR3 protein is CASSQEGRTTNEKLFF. DNA for the CDR3: TGTGCCAGCAGCCAAGAAGGACGGACAACTAATGAAAAACTGTTTTTT. The chain recombines TRBV4-2 with TRBJ1-4; the D is unclear. Trimming pared 0 bases from V and 0 bases from J, leaving 8 bases between. The CDR3 totals 16 residues. Germline V lookup: CDR1 LGHNA, CDR2 YNFKEQ.

This clone was observed a single time. This chain connects TRBV29-1 to TRBJ2-4; perhaps TRBD1 as D (5 bases). Trimming stripped 2 bases from V and 8 bases from J, with 10 bases between. The germline gives CDR1 SQVTM, CDR2 ANQGSEA. The CDR3 length is 12 residues. The CDR3 reads CSVESQGDIQYF. CDR3 coding DNA: TGCAGCGTTGAATCACAAGGGGACATTCAGTACTTC.

This clone was picked up a small number of times. The rearrangement uses TRBV29-1 and TRBJ1-1; perhaps TRBD1 as D (5 bases). Trimming stripped 6 bases from V and 0 bases from J, with 14 bases between. The CDR3 runs to 14 residues. Germline CDR1 reads SQVTM; CDR2 reads ANQGSEA. This CDR3 is CSVQTGNMNTEAFF. The DNA of the CDR3 is TGCAGCGTCCAAACAGGTAACATGAACACTGAAGCTTTCTTT.

This chain joins TRBV9 and TRBJ2-2; D is unclear. Per the germline V gene, CDR1 is SGDLS and CDR2 is YYNGEE. Trimming removed 3 bases at V and 3 bases at J, with 3 bases between. The CDR3 runs to 12 residues. The CDR3 loop is CASSGDTGELFF. CDR3 sequence (DNA): TGTGCCAGCAGCGGAGACACCGGGGAGCTGTTTTTT.

The gene calls are TRBV4-1 and TRBJ1-1; D is possibly TRBD1 (6 bases). The CDR3 contains 14 residues. V lost 1 base and J lost 7, with 13 bases in between. Germline lookup yields CDR1 MGHRA and CDR2 YSYEKL. The CDR3 here is CASSQGVIGGEAFF. As DNA, the CDR3 is TGCGCCAGCAGCCAAGGGGTCATAGGGGGTGAAGCTTTCTTT.

In its sample, this clone was seen once. The rearrangement uses TRBV5-6 and TRBJ1-4, with 7 bases matching TRBD1. V lost 4 bases to trimming and J lost 6 bases; unmatched junction nucleotides: 3. The CDR3 spans 13 residues. Germline V lookup: CDR1 SGHDT, CDR2 YYEEEE. In DNA, the CDR3 is TGTGCCAGCAGCCACGACAGGGATGAAAAACTGTTTTTT. This gives the protein CASSHDRDEKLFF.

The chain carries TRBV6-6 and TRBJ2-3; TRBD2 matches at 10 bases. From germline, CDR1 is MNHNY and CDR2 SVGAGI (reference sequence). V was clipped by 8 bases and J by 1 base; unmatched bases: 3. The CDR3 length is 14 residues. The CDR3 sequence is CASGGTSGTDTQYF. Here the CDR3 DNA reads TGTGCCAGCGGAGGGACTAGCGGCACAGATACGCAGTATTTT.

The J gene is TRBJ1-5, the V gene TRBV2; TRBD1 might be the D (6 bases). CDR3 length: 15 amino acids. Germline V gene data show CDR1 as SNHLY and CDR2 as FYNNEI. V was pared by 2 bases and J by 7 bases, with 15 bases between. The CDR3 nucleotides read TGTGCCAGCAGTGAATACGGGGGCGGAGTACAGCCCCAGCATTTT. This sequence encodes CASSEYGGGVQPQHF.

The chain employs TRBV28 and TRBJ2-4, with D possibly matching TRBD2 (6 bases). Between the trimmed V and J ends, which lost 6 bases and 3 bases, there was a span of 21 bases. The CDR3 is 17 residues long. The germline V gene has CDR1 MDHEN and CDR2 SYDVKM. The CDR3 bases are TGTGCCAGCAGCCAATCAGACGGGGGATGGGGCAAAAACATTCAGTACTTC. Translation gives CASSQSDGGWGKNIQYF.

This clone was picked up one time. The rearrangement links TRBV19 to TRBJ2-7; 8 bases are a match to TRBD1. J gave up 2 bases and V 4 bases, and 13 bases lay outside the gene matches. The germline gives CDR1 LNHDA, CDR2 SQIVND (reference sequence). The CDR3 loop spans 17 amino acids. The CDR3 region is CASSKHGWLQGAYEQYF. The CDR3 region has the DNA TGTGCCAGTAGTAAGCATGGTTGGTTACAGGGGGCCTACGAGCAGTACTTC.

The chain joins TRBV7-9 to TRBJ1-2; unclear D gene. This CDR3 contains 12 residues. Germline V gene sequence: CDR1 SEHNR, CDR2 FQNEAQ (reference sequence). The V end lost 3 bases, the J end lost 8 bases, and 10 bases lay between the germline ends. The chain's CDR3 is CASSLASWGYTF. The DNA for the CDR3 is TGTGCCAGCAGCTTGGCCAGTTGGGGCTACACCTTC.

DNA for the CDR3: TGTGCCAGCAGTGCGAGAGGCGGGAGCTACAATGAGCAGTTCTTC. Translation: CASSARGGSYNEQFF. The chain employs TRBV6-1 and TRBJ2-1; the match to TRBD2 covers 7 bases. This CDR3 contains 15 residues. Germline V gives CDR1 MNHNS, CDR2 SASEGT. The V and J ends lost 4 bases and 3 bases, in that order; junction bases with no gene match: 6.

The chain has TRBV6-5 and TRBJ1-1; D is unresolved. The ends were cut back, 5 bases at V and 4 bases at J, with 11 bases in the middle. The CDR3 runs 13 residues. Germline CDR1 reads MNHEY; CDR2 reads SVGAGI. Here the CDR3 DNA reads TGTGCCAGCAGTCGCGGGGTGGGCACTGAAGCTTTCTTT. Translation: CASSRGVGTEAFF.

This chain connects TRBV5-4 to TRBJ2-3, with TRBD2 matching 13 bases. The CDR3 sequence is 16 residues long. With 7 bases clipped from V and 0 bases from J, the junction kept 5 bases outside the gene matches. In germline, CDR1 is SGHNT, CDR2 YYREEE (reference sequence). CDR3 in amino acids: CASRTSGSLSTDTQYF. The DNA for the CDR3 is TGTGCCAGCCGGACTAGCGGGAGCCTTAGCACAGATACGCAGTATTTT.